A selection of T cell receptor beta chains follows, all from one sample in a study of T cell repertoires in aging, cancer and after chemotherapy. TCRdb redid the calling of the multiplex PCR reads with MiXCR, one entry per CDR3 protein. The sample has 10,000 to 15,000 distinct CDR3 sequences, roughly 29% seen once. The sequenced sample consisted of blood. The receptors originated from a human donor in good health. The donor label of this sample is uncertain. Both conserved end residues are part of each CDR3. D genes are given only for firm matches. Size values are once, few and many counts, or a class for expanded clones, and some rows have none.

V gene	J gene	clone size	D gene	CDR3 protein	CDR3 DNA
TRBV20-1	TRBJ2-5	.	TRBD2	CSASGGNQETQYF	TGCAGTGCCAGCGGGGGGAACCAAGAGACCCAGTACTTC
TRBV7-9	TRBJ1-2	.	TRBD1	CASSANRDSTYGYTF	TGTGCCAGCAGCGCAAACCGGGACAGTACCTATGGCTACACCTTC
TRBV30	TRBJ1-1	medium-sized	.	CAWSVGTEAFF	TGTGCCTGGAGTGTAGGTACTGAAGCTTTCTTT
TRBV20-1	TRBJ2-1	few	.	CSAAGYNEQFF	TGCAGTGCGGCAGGATACAATGAGCAGTTCTTC
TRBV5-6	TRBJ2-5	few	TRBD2	CASSLVVAGGFQETQYF	TGTGCCAGCAGCTTGGTGGTAGCGGGGGGATTCCAAGAGACCCAGTACTTC
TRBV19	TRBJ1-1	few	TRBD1	CASSAQPQGATEAFF	TGTGCCAGTAGTGCCCAGCCACAGGGGGCTACTGAAGCTTTCTTT
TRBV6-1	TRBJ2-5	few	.	CAGARSWGQETQYF	TGTGCCGGGGCCCGGAGTTGGGGGCAAGAGACCCAGTACTTC
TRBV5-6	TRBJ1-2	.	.	CASSLGVQGIYGYTF	TGTGCCAGCAGCTTGGGGGTCCAGGGGATTTATGGCTACACCTTC
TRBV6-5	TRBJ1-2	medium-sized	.	CASSYSRGDYGYTF	TGTGCCAGCAGTTACTCCAGAGGGGACTATGGCTACACCTTC
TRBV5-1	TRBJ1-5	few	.	CASSRTGASNQPQHF	TGCGCCAGCAGCCGTACAGGTGCGAGCAATCAGCCCCAGCATTTT
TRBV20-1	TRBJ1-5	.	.	CSARDPGNRPQHF	TGCAGTGCTAGAGATCCAGGGAATCGGCCCCAGCATTTT
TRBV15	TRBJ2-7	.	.	CATSTGTATYEQYF	TGTGCCACCAGTACCGGGACGGCAACCTACGAGCAGTACTTC
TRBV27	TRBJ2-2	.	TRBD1	CASSLRQGRTGELFF	TGTGCCAGCAGTCTTCGACAGGGGAGGACCGGGGAGCTGTTTTTT
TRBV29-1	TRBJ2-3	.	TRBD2	CSAEGASGGADTQYF	TGCAGCGCCGAGGGGGCTAGCGGGGGGGCAGATACGCAGTATTTT
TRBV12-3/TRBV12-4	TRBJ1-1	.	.	CASSFLYRETEAFF	TGTGCCAGCAGTTTTCTATATCGGGAGACTGAAGCTTTCTTT
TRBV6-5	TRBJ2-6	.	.	CAISYLQPGANVLTF	TGTGCCATCAGTTACCTCCAACCTGGGGCCAACGTCCTGACTTTC
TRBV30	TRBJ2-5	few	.	CAWSRGETQYF	TGTGCCTGGAGTCGGGGAGAGACCCAGTACTTC
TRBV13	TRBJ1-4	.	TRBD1	CASSLALDRGNEKLFF	TGTGCCAGCAGCTTAGCCCTGGACAGGGGAAATGAAAAACTGTTTTTT
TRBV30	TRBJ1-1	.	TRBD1	CAWSVGPRGITEAFF	TGTGCCTGGAGTGTAGGACCCAGGGGGATCACTGAAGCTTTCTTT
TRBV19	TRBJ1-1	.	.	CASSYPRAMAEAFF	TGTGCCAGCAGTTACCCCAGAGCAATGGCTGAAGCTTTCTTT
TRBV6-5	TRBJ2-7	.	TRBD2	CASSPLPGLAGGQGFEQYF	TGTGCCAGCAGCCCCCTTCCGGGACTAGCGGGGGGCCAGGGGTTCGAGCAGTACTTC
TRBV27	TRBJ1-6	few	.	CASSLSTASGPPNSPLHF	TGTGCCAGCAGTTTGAGTACAGCGTCGGGACCGCCTAATTCACCCCTCCACTTT
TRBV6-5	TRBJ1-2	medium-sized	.	CASSSPQGNGYTF	TGTGCCAGCAGTTCACCTCAGGGAAATGGCTACACCTTC
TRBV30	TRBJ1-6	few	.	CALTGPNSPLHF	TGTGCCTTGACAGGCCCGAATTCACCCCTCCACTTT
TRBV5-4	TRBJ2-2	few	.	CASSLGQGYTGELFF	TGTGCCAGCAGCTTGGGCCAGGGTTACACCGGGGAGCTGTTTTTT
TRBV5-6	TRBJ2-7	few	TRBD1	CASQDRGRPYEQYF	TGTGCCAGCCAGGACAGGGGGCGCCCCTACGAGCAGTACTTC
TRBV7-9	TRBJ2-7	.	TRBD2	CASSLGGGGPDEQYF	TGTGCCAGCAGCTTAGGCGGGGGGGGTCCCGACGAGCAGTACTTC
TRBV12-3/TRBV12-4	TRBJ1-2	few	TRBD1	CASRQGAGGYTF	TGTGCCAGCAGACAGGGGGCTGGAGGCTACACCTTC
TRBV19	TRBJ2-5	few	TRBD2	CASSGTSGAQETQYF	TGTGCCAGTAGTGGGACTAGCGGGGCTCAAGAGACCCAGTACTTC
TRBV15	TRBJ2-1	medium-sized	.	CATSREYSPANEQFF	TGTGCCACCAGCAGAGAGTACTCCCCAGCCAATGAGCAGTTCTTC
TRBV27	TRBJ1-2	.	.	CASGQHYGYTF	TGTGCCAGCGGACAGCACTATGGCTACACCTTC
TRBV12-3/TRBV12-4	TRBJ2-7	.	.	CASKDTYEQYF	TGTGCCAGCAAAGACACCTACGAGCAGTACTTC
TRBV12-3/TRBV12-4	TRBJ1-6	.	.	CASSLGWSPLHF	TGTGCCAGCAGTTTAGGTTGGTCCCCCCTCCACTTT
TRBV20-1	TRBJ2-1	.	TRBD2	CSASGLAAYNEQFF	TGCAGTGCTAGTGGACTAGCGGCCTACAATGAGCAGTTCTTC
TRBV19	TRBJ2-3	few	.	CASSIEGLPVDTQYF	TGTGCCAGTAGTATAGAAGGCCTGCCCGTTGATACGCAGTATTTT
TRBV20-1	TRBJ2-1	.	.	CSAPGPANEQFF	TGCAGTGCTCCGGGCCCAGCTAATGAGCAGTTCTTC
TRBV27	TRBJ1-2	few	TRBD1	CASSLRGTGSGYTF	TGTGCCAGCAGTTTAAGGGGGACAGGGTCTGGCTACACCTTC
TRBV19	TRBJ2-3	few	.	CASSIVADTDTQYF	TGTGCCAGTAGTATTGTGGCAGACACAGATACGCAGTATTTT
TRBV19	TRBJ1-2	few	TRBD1	CASGTAPGYTF	TGTGCCAGTGGGACAGCTCCTGGCTACACCTTC
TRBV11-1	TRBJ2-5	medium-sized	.	CASSLGWGRGGETQYF	TGTGCCAGCAGCTTAGGGTGGGGCAGGGGCGGTGAGACCCAGTACTTC
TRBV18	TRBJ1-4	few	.	CASSQGRGATNEKLFF	TGTGCCAGCTCTCAAGGGAGGGGCGCAACTAATGAAAAACTGTTTTTT
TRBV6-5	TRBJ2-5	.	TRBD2	CASSSVPGTSGGAWETQYF	TGTGCCAGCAGTTCCGTACCTGGGACTAGCGGGGGGGCCTGGGAGACCCAGTACTTC
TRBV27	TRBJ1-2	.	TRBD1	CASSWDRAGARGYTF	TGTGCCAGCAGTTGGGACAGGGCCGGGGCGAGGGGCTACACCTTC
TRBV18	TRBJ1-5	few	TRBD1	CASSAGGGNNQPQHF	TGTGCCAGCTCAGCCGGAGGGGGCAACAATCAGCCCCAGCATTTT
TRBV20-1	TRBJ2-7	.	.	CSAGLGNYEQYF	TGCAGTGCTGGCCTAGGTAACTACGAGCAGTACTTC
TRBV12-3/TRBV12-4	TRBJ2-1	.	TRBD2	CASSLVAGGHNEQFF	TGTGCCAGCAGTTTAGTCGCGGGGGGGCACAATGAGCAGTTCTTC
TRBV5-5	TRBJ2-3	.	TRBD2	CASSLGGGSTDTQYF	TGTGCCAGCAGCTTGGGCGGGGGAAGCACAGATACGCAGTATTTT
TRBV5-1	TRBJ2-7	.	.	CASSLAGGGPYEQYF	TGCGCCAGCAGCTTGGCAGGCGGGGGCCCCTACGAGCAGTACTTC
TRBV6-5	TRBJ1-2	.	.	CASSEGGNYEGYTF	TGCGCCAGCAGTGAAGGGGGAAACTATGAGGGCTACACCTTC
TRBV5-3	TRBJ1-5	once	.	CARSLAPLGPQHF	TGTGCCAGAAGCTTGGCCCCGCTGGGGCCCCAGCATTTT
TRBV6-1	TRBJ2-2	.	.	CASSVGNTGELFF	TGTGCCAGCAGTGTTGGGAACACCGGGGAGCTGTTTTTT
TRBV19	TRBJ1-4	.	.	CASSIEQTNEKLFF	TGTGCCAGTAGTATAGAACAGACGAATGAAAAACTGTTTTTT
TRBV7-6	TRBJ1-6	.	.	CASSLKPQGTPLHF	TGTGCCAGCAGCTTGAAGCCTCAGGGGACACCCCTCCACTTT